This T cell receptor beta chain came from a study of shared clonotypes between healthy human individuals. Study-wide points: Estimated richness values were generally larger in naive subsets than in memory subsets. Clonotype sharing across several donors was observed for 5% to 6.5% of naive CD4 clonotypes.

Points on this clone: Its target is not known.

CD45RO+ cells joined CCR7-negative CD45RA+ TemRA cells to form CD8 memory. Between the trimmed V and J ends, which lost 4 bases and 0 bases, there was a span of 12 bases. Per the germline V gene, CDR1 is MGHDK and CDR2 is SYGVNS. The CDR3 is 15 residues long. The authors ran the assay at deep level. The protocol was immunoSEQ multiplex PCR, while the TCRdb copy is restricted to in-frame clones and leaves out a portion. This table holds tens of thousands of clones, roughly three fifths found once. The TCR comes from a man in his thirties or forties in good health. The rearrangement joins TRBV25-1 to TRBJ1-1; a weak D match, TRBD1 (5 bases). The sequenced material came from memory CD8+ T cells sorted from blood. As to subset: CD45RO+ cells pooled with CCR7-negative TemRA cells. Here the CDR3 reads CASSVDRLMNTEAFF. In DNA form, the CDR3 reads TGTGCCAGCAGTGTAGACAGACTAATGAACACTGAAGCTTTCTTT.